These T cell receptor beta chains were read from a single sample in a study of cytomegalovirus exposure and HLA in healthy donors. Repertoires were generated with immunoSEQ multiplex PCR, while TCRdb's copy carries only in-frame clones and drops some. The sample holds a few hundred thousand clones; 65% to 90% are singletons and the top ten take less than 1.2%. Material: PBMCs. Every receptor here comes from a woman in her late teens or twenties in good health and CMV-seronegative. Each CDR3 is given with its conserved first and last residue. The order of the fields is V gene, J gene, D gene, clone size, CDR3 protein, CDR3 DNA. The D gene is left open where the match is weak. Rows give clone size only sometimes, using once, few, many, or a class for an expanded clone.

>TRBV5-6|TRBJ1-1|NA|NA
CASRLDRNTEAFF
TGTGCCAGCAGACTGGACAGGAACACTGAAGCTTTCTTT
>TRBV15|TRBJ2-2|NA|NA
CATSRDLGQLNGELFF
TGTGCCACCAGCAGAGATCTCGGACAATTAAACGGGGAGCTGTTTTTT
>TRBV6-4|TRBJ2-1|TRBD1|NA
CASTSGEHRGSSYNEQFF
TGTGCCAGCACCTCAGGGGAGCACAGGGGTAGCTCCTACAATGAGCAGTTCTTC
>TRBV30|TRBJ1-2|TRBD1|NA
CAWVGQGHYGYTF
TGTGCCTGGGTTGGACAGGGGCACTATGGCTACACCTTC
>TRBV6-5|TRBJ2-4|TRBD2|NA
CASSPSGEGIQYF
TGTGCCAGCAGTCCAAGCGGGGAAGGCATTCAGTACTTC
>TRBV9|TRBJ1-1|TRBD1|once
CASSPRTGENTEAFF
TGTGCCAGCAGCCCCAGGACAGGGGAGAACACTGAAGCTTTCTTT
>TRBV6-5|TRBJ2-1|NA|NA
CASSESYNEQFF
TGTGCCAGCAGTGAGAGCTACAATGAGCAGTTCTTC
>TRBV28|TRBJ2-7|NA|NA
CASNVELTGNYEQYF
TGTGCCAGCAACGTAGAGTTGACAGGCAACTACGAGCAGTACTTC
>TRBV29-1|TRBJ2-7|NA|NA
CSVGGPGVHEQYF
TGCAGCGTTGGTGGCCCCGGGGTCCACGAGCAGTACTTC
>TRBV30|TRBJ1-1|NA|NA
CAWSVLNTEAFF
TGTGCCTGGAGTGTACTAAACACTGAAGCTTTCTTT
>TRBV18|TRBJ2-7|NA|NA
CASSPERGGAVFYEQYF
TGTGCCAGCTCACCCGAGCGAGGTGGGGCCGTCTTCTACGAGCAGTACTTC
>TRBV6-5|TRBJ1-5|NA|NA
CASSFNQPQHF
TGTGCCAGCAGCTTCAATCAGCCCCAGCATTTT
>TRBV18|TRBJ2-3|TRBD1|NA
CASSPGDRSTDTQYF
TGTGCCAGCTCACCAGGGGACAGGAGCACAGATACGCAGTATTTT
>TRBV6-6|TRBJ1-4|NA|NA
CASYPQGSNEKLFF
TGTGCCAGCTACCCTCAGGGCTCTAATGAAAAACTGTTTTTT
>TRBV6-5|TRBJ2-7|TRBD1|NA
CATWTGGYEQYF
TGTGCCACGTGGACAGGGGGCTACGAGCAGTACTTC
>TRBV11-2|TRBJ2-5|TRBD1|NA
CASSLDRGGLVGGRTQYF
TGTGCCAGCAGCTTGGACAGGGGCGGACTAGTGGGTGGACGGACCCAGTACTTC
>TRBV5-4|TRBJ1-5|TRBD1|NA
CASSVQGGQPQHF
TGTGCCAGCAGCGTCCAGGGGGGACAGCCCCAGCATTTT
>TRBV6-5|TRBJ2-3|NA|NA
CASSYSGASTDTQYF
TGTGCCAGCAGTTATTCAGGGGCGAGCACAGATACGCAGTATTTT
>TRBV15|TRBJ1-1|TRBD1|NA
CATSGIQGPLNTEAFF
TGTGCCACCAGCGGCATACAGGGGCCGTTGAACACTGAAGCTTTCTTT
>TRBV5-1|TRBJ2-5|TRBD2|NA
CASSPGLAGGPVETQYF
TGCGCCAGCAGCCCGGGACTAGCGGGAGGGCCGGTCGAGACCCAGTACTTC
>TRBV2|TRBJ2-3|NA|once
CASSRDRQMPDTQYF
TGTGCCAGCAGTCGTGACAGGCAGATGCCAGATACGCAGTATTTT
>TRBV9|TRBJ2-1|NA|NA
CASRANLGQTNEQFF
TGTGCCAGCAGAGCAAACCTAGGACAGACCAATGAGCAGTTCTTC
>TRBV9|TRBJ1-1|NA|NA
CASSVESREIPEAFF
TGTGCCAGCAGCGTAGAGAGCAGGGAAATACCTGAAGCTTTCTTT
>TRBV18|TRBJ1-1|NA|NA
CASSPGARVGAFF
TGTGCCAGCTCACCAGGCGCCAGGGTGGGAGCTTTCTTT
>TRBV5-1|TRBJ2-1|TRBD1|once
CASSWTGSYNEQFF
TGCGCCAGCAGCTGGACAGGGTCCTACAATGAGCAGTTCTTC
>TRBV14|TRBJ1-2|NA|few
CASSQGWSYGYTF
TGTGCCAGCAGCCAGGGTTGGAGCTATGGCTACACCTTC
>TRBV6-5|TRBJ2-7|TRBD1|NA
CASSIVRQGSHEQYF
TGTGCCAGCAGTATTGTAAGACAGGGGTCTCACGAGCAGTACTTC
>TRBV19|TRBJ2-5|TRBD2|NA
CASSWGTSGRGVETQYF
TGTGCCAGTAGTTGGGGGACTAGCGGACGGGGAGTGGAGACCCAGTACTTC